The clone carrying this T cell receptor (beta chain) is labeled as medium-sized (0.01 to 0.1%). CDR3 length: 15 amino acids. Germline V gene lookup returns CDR1 LNHDA and CDR2 SQIVND (reference sequence). Trimming cost V 3 bases and J 4 bases, with 13 bases left between them. The data are from a study of breast tumors, draining lymph nodes, adjacent tissues. TCRdb reprocessed the multiplex PCR reads via MiXCR and lists one record per CDR3 protein. The repertoire includes 14,000 to 15,000 distinct CDR3 sequences, over 45% of them detected once, and roughly 30% sits in the top ten. V usage is TRBV19 and J usage is TRBJ1-5; D is uncertain. The TCR was taken from a female donor with breast cancer. Some clones in this sample may be carry-over from other donors' samples. The specimen was tumor-adjacent breast tissue. The CDR3 loop is CASSIEIRSNQPQHF. In DNA form, the CDR3 reads TGTGCCAGTAGTATTGAAATAAGGTCTAATCAGCCCCAGCATTTT.